A single sample gave rise to the 20 T cell receptor beta chains below, sequenced in a study of OX40 agonist ivuxolimab in advanced cancers. Profiling relied on immunoSEQ multiplex PCR, and the TCRdb table lists in-frame clones only, not all of them. Seen here are more than 50,000 clones, around 90% observed once, and the top ten hold 2%. Sequenced here: CD4+ or CD8+ T cells sorted from blood, sampled in a trial of the OX40 agonist ivuxolimab. These TCRs come from an adult with an advanced solid tumor such as melanoma, head and neck, liver or kidney cancer.

V gene TRBV5-1 combines with J gene TRBJ2-5, with 9 bases that match TRBD1. The CDR3 runs 16 residues. Germline V CDR1 and CDR2: SGHRS, YFSETQ. Trimming removed 2 bases from V and 5 bases from J; junction bases left unmatched: 10. CDR3 sequence (DNA): TGCGCCAGCAGCTTTTCGGGACAGGGAGCGGGGGAGACCCAGTACTTC. Its protein product is CASSFSGQGAGETQYF.

This clone came up once. This chain uses TRBV18 with TRBJ2-7, with 9 bases lining up with TRBD2. Germline-derived CDR1 and CDR2 are KGHSH and LQKENI. CDR3 length: 16 residues. V lost 3 bases to trimming and J lost 0 bases; unmatched junction nucleotides: 6. DNA for the CDR3: TGTGCCAGCTCACCCGGACTAGCGCCATTCTCCTACGAGCAGTACTTC. Translating it yields CASSPGLAPFSYEQYF.

This clone occurred a few times. J is TRBJ1-3 and V is TRBV25-1, with D perhaps matching TRBD1 (5 bases). The V gene's germline CDR1 is MGHDK and CDR2 SYGVNS. This CDR3 region has 18 residues. V was trimmed by 1 base and J by 0 bases, leaving 16 bases between them. The CDR3, as DNA: TGTGCCAGCAGTGAATGGCGGCCGGGGACTTTCTCTGGAAACACCATATATTTT. Translating it yields CASSEWRPGTFSGNTIYF.

The V call is TRBV6-6, the J call TRBJ1-1, with 8 bases lining up with TRBD1. The germline gives CDR1 MNHNY, CDR2 SVGAGI (reference sequence). This CDR3 spans 15 amino acids. V gave up 6 bases and J gave up 0 bases; unmatched junction bases: 6. The CDR3 coding sequence is TGTGCCAGCAGCTGGGACAGGCGCATGAACACTGAAGCTTTCTTT. Translated, it gives CASSWDRRMNTEAFF.

V and J are TRBV28 and TRBJ2-7; unclear D gene. V gave up 5 bases and J gave up 6 bases, with 11 bases separating them. The CDR3 covers 12 residues. Germline-derived CDR1 and CDR2 are MDHEN and SYDVKM. CDR3 region: CASSLRVSEQYF. Written as DNA, the CDR3 is TGTGCCAGCAGTCTAAGGGTTAGCGAGCAGTACTTC.

CDR3 DNA sequence: TGTGCCAGCAGCTTAGTCGGCGGGAGGGCCACTTACGAGCAGTACTTC. Residues: CASSLVGGRATYEQYF. The chain joins TRBV11-2 to TRBJ2-7, with 9 bases lining up with TRBD2. The CDR3 sequence is 16 residues long. V lost 1 base, J lost 4 bases, and 8 bases stayed unmatched. Germline CDR1 reads SGHAT; CDR2 reads FQNNGV.

This clone showed up just a few times. The chain combines TRBV27 with TRBJ1-1; D is uncertain. The CDR3 spans 13 residues. The germline V gene encodes CDR1 MNHEY and CDR2 SMNVEV (reference sequence). The V and J ends lost 2 bases and 1 base respectively, with 5 bases between them. For the CDR3, the DNA is TGTGCCAGCAGTTTAGTGGGGAACACTGAAGCTTTCTTT. This encodes CASSLVGNTEAFF.

The chain links TRBV27 to TRBJ2-7; perhaps D is TRBD1 or TRBD2 (5 bases each). With 8 bases removed from V and 3 bases from J, the gap between germline ends came to 20 bases. CDR1 and CDR2 from the germline V gene are MNHEY and SMNVEV (reference sequence). The CDR3 runs 15 residues. CDR3 coding DNA: TGTGCCAGCCAGAGAGAGGGACGATGGGGCTACGAGCAGTACTTC. It encodes CASQREGRWGYEQYF.

This clone was seen just once. V and J are TRBV18 and TRBJ2-6, with 9 bases aligning to TRBD1. The germline CDR1 and CDR2 sequences are KGHSH and LQKENI. V dropped 3 bases and J dropped 3; count of bases not matched to a gene: 9. The CDR3 is made up of 18 amino acids. CDR3 DNA: TGTGCCAGCTCACCTTTATCACAGGGGGCAGTTGGGGCCAACGTCCTGACTTTC. This codes for CASSPLSQGAVGANVLTF. The full variable domain, its missing parts supplied by reference TRBV18 and TRBJ2-6, is NAGVMQNPRHLVRRRGQEARLRCSPMKGHSHVYWYRQLPEEGLKFMVYLQKENIIDESGMPKERFSAEFPKEGPSILRIQQVVRGDSAAYFCASSPLSQGAVGANVLTFGAGSRLTVL.

This sequence joins TRBV28 and TRBJ2-5; 8 bases agree with TRBD2. Trimming removed 2 bases from V and 1 base from J; junction bases left unmatched: 0. The CDR3 is made up of 14 amino acids. Germline V CDR1 and CDR2: MDHEN, SYDVKM. The CDR3 DNA reads TGTGCCAGCAGTTTAGCGGGGGGCCAAGAGACCCAGTACTTC. Its protein product is CASSLAGGQETQYF.

V gene TRBV28 combines with J gene TRBJ2-2; 7 nucleotides match TRBD1. Germline CDR1 is MDHEN and CDR2 is SYDVKM. V lost 6 bases to trimming and J lost 7 bases; unmatched junction nucleotides: 5. The CDR3 runs 13 residues. CDR3 in amino acids: CASRIQGIGELFF. CDR3 DNA: TGTGCCAGCAGGATACAGGGGATCGGGGAGCTGTTTTTT. Using reference TRBV28 and TRBJ2-2 for the parts outside the CDR3, the full variable domain is DVKVTQSSRYLVKRTGEKVFLECVQDMDHENMFWYRQDPGLGLRLIYFSYDVKMKEKGDIPEGYSVSREKKERFSLILESASTNQTSMYLCASRIQGIGELFFGEGSRLTVL.

The CDR3 protein is CASSLAGGLNEQFF. Written as DNA, the CDR3 is TGTGCCAGTTCACTAGCGGGGGGCCTCAATGAGCAGTTCTTC. The chain combines TRBV19 with TRBJ2-1, with 12 positions matching TRBD2. The junction had 5 bases not matched to a gene; V was cut back by 8 bases and J by 6 bases. The CDR3 extends over 14 amino acids. The germline gives CDR1 LNHDA, CDR2 SQIVND (reference sequence). Full variable domain (missing parts from reference TRBV19 and TRBJ2-1): DGGITQSPKYLFRKEGQNVTLSCEQNLNHDAMYWYRQDPGQGLRLIYYSQIVNDFQKGDIAEGYSVSREKKESFPLTVTSAQKNPTAFYLCASSLAGGLNEQFFGPGTRLTVL.

This chain uses TRBV7-2 with TRBJ1-2, with 7 bases lining up with TRBD1. Germline CDR1 is SGHTA and CDR2 is FQGNSA. The CDR3 sequence is 15 residues long. J lost 4 bases, V lost 1 base, and 6 bases had no gene match. In DNA form, the CDR3 reads TGTGCCAGCAGCTTAGGGACAGGAGTTTCCTATGGCTACACCTTC. This sequence encodes CASSLGTGVSYGYTF.

V is TRBV29-1 and J is TRBJ2-5; 7 bases align to TRBD1. The V gene end was trimmed by 2 bases and the J gene end by 5 bases; junction bases not matched to a gene: 5. Germline CDR1 is SQVTM and CDR2 is ANQGSEA. This CDR3 spans 13 amino acids. The DNA for the CDR3 is TGCAGCGTTGAAAGGGGGCGCTGGGAGACCCAGTACTTC. Translated, it gives CSVERGRWETQYF.

The V call is TRBV11-2, the J call TRBJ2-7; 7 bases agree with TRBD1. J was trimmed by 0 bases and V by 9 bases; bases with no gene match: 11. Germline V gene sequence: CDR1 SGHAT, CDR2 FQNNGV. CDR3 length equals 15 residues. The CDR3 coding sequence is TGTGCCAGTTCTAGATTCCGGGACAGCTCCTACGAGCAGTACTTC. Translated, it gives CASSRFRDSSYEQYF.

This clone was seen just once. V gene TRBV28 combines with J gene TRBJ1-1, with 7 bases lining up with TRBD1. There are 15 residues in the CDR3. After removal of 4 bases from V and 4 bases from J, the junction contained 9 bases not matched to a gene. Germline CDR1 and CDR2: MDHEN and SYDVKM. This CDR3 reads CASSSGGGWSTEAFF. The CDR3 DNA sequence: TGTGCCAGCAGTTCAGGGGGAGGCTGGAGCACTGAAGCTTTCTTT.

The J gene is TRBJ1-6, the V gene TRBV27; D remains ambiguous. In germline, CDR1 is MNHEY, CDR2 SMNVEV (reference sequence). The CDR3 runs 15 residues. V was cut by 5 bases and J by 6 bases, with 14 bases left in between. The CDR3 sequence: CASSALDEGNSPLHF. For the CDR3, the DNA is TGTGCCAGCAGTGCCCTTGACGAGGGTAATTCACCCCTCCACTTT.

This clone appeared a single time. The V call is TRBV9, the J call TRBJ2-7; D may be TRBD2 (6 bases). The CDR3 is made up of 15 amino acids. V lost 0 bases and J 3 bases, leaving 13 bases between the germline ends. The germline gives CDR1 SGDLS, CDR2 YYNGEE. The CDR3 loop is CASSVVGGELYEQYF. The CDR3 DNA follows: TGTGCCAGCAGCGTAGTTGGCGGGGAACTCTACGAGCAGTACTTC.

The J gene is TRBJ2-1, the V gene TRBV9; D remains unclear. V was cut by 0 bases and J by 12 bases, with 19 bases left in between. Germline V gives CDR1 SGDLS, CDR2 YYNGEE. The CDR3 spans 15 residues. The CDR3 loop reads CASSVGIRDEQGQFF. The CDR3 DNA is TGTGCCAGCAGCGTAGGAATTAGGGATGAGCAAGGGCAGTTCTTC.

J is TRBJ1-1 and V is TRBV18; no clear D. V lost 0 bases, J lost 2 bases, and 1 base lay in between. In germline, CDR1 is KGHSH, CDR2 LQKENI. The CDR3 contains 12 residues. The CDR3 is CASSPPNTEAFF. The DNA for the CDR3 is TGTGCCAGCTCACCACCCAACACTGAAGCTTTCTTT.